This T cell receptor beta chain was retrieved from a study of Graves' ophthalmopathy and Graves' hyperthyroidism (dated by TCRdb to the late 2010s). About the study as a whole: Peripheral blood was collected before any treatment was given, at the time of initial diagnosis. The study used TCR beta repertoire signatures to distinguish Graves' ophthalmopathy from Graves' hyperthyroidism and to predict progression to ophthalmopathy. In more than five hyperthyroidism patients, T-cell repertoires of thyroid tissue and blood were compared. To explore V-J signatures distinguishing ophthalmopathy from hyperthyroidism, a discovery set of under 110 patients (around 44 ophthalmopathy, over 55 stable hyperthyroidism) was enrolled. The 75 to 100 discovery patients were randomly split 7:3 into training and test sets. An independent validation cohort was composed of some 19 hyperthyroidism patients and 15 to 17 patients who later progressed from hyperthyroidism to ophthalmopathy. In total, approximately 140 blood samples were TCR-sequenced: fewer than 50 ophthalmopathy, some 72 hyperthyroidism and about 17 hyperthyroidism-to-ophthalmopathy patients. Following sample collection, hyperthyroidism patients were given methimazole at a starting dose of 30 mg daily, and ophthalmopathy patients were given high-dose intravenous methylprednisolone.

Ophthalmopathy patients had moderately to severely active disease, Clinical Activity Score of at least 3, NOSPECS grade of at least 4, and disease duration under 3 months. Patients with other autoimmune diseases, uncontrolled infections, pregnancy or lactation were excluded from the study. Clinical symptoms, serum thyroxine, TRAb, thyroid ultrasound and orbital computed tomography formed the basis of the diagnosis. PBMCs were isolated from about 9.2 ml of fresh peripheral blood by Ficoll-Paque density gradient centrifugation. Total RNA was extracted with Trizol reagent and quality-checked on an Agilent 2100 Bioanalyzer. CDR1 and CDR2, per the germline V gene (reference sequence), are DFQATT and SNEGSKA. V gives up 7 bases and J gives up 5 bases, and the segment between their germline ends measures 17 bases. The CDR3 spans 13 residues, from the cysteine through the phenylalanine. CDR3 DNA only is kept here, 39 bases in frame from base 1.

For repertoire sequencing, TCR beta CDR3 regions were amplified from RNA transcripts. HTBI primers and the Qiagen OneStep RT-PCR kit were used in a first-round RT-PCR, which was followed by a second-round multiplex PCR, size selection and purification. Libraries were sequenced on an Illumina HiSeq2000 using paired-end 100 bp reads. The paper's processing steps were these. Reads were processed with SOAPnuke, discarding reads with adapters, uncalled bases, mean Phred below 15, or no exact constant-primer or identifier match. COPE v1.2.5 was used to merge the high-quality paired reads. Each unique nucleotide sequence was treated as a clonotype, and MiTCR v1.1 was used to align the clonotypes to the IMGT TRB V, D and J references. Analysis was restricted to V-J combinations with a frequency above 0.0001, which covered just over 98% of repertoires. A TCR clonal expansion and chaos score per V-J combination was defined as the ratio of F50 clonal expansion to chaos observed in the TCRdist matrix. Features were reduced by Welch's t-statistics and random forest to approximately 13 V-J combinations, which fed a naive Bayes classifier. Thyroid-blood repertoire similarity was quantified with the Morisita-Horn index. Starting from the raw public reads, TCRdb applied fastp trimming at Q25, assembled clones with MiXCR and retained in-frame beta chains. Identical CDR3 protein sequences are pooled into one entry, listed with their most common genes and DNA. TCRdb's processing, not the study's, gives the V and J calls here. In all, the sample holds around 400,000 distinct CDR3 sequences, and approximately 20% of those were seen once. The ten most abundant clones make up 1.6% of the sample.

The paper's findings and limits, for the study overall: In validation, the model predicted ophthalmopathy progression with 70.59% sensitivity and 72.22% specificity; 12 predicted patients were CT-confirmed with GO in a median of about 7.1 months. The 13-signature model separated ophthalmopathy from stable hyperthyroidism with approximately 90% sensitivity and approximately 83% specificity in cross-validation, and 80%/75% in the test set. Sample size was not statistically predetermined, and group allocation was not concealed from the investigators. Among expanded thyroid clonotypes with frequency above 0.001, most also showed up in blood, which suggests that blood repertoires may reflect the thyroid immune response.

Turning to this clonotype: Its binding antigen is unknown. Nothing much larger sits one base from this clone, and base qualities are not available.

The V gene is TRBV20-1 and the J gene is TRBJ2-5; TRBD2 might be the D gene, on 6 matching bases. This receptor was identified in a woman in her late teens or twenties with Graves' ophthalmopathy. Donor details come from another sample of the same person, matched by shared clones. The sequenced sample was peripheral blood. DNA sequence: TGCAGTGTTAAAGCCCCAGGGACTGAGACCCAGTACTTC. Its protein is CSVKAPGTETQYF.